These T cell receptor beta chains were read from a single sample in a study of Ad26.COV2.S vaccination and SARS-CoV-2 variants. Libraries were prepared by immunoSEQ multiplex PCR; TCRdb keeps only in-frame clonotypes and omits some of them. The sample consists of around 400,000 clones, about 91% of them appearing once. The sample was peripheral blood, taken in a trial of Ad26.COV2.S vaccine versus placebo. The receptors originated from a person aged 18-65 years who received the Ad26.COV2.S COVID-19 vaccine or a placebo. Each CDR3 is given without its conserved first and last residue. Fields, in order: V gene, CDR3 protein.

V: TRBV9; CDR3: ASSVAGGQGEQF
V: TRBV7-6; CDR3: ASGWTRIHPQETQY
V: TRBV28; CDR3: ASGSIGNTIY
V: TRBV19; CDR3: ASSEVGQVQY
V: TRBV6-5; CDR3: ASAPGAGDQPQH
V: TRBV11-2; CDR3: ASLGDYYNEQF
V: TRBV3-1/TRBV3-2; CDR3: ASSQTRLNYGYT
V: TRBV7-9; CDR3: ASSLEGTSSTDTQY
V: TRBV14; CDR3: ASSQGYDETQY
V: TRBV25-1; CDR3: ASEGTSGSSYNEQF
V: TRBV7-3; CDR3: ASSLSGRAGTGELF
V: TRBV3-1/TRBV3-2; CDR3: ASSQVGTHTEAF
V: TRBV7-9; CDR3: ASSPMVGLSYEQY
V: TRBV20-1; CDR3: SASIPDEQY
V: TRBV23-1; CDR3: ASSQSGGTSNQPQH
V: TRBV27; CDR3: ASSLGGQAVLECGGAQH
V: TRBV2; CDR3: ASIRERDNEQF
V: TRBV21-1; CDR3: ASRGVTEAF
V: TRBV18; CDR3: ASSPPLAGGRDTQY
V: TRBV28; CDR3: ASSAPRHGSSYEQY
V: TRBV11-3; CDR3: ASSLEWGADTQY
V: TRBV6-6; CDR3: ASTHGSGNSPLH
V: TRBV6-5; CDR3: ASSYLTGLSYEQY
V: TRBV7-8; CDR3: ASSSGAGGSDEQY
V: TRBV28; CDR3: ASLRVGEETQY
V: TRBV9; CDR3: ASSVGLTGGTDTQY
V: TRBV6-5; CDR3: ASSYRDPSVYGYT
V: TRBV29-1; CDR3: SVSGGAISDTQY
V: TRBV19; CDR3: ASSPTPDSSYEQY
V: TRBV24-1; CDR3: ATSENTGGGYT
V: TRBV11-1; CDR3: ASSLVGGYDTQY
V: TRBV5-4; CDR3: ASSLDSHPYGYT
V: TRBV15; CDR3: ATSSPLRRRLAEQY
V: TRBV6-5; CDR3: ASNGRGVNEQF
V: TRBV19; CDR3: ASSPFRTEAF
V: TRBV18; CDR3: ASSPSSGQETQY
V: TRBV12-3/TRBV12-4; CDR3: ASRPAPGGGS
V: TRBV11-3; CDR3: ASSLDRRNSPLH
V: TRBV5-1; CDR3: ASRITREGNEQF
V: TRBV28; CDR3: ASRGDLAYEQY
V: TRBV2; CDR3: ASSERSAPQH
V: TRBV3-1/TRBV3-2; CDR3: ASSQGWSGYT
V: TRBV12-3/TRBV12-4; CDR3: APWEVF
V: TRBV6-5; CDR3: ASAGVGHYEQY
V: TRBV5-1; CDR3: ASSSPGQIYNEQF
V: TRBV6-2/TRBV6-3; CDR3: ASSRGLAGQYQETQY
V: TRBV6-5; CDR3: ASSPNRLTYPEAF
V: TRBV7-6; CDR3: ASSLRANSYNEQF
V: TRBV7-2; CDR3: ASNTRVGTPNEQY
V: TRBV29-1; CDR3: SVLDWSRSGGEKLF
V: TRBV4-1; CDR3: ASSQPNGRNTEAF
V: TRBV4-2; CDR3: ASSHANRGETQY
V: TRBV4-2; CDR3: ASSQDSQGQETQY
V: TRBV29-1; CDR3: SVDPTTGTGPTGELF